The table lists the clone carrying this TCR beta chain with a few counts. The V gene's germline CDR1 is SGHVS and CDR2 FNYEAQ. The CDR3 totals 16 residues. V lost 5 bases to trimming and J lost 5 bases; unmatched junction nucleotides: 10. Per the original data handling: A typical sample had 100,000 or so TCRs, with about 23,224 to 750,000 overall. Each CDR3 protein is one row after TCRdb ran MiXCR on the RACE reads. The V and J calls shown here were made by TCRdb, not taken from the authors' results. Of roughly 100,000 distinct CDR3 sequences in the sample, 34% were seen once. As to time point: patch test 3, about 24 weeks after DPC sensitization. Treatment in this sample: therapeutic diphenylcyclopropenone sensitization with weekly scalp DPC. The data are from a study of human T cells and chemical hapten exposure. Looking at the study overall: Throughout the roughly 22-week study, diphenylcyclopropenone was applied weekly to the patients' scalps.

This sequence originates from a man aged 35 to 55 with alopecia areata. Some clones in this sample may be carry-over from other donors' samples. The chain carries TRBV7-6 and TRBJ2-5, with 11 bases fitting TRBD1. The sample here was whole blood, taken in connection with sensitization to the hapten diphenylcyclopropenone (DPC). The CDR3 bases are TGTGCCAGCAGCCGAAACGGACAGGGGGCGGTTGAGACCCAGTACTTC. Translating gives CASSRNGQGAVETQYF.